Below, 15 T cell receptor beta chains from the same sample are listed, as sequenced in a study of CD8 T cells in Susac syndrome. Random hexamers were used to reverse transcribe an amount of about 0.45 to 1 ug RNA. TCRdb passed the immunoSEQ multiplex PCR reads through MiXCR, listing each CDR3 protein once. The sample yields more than 55,000 distinct CDR3 sequences, roughly 94% seen once. Sequenced sample: CD8+ T cells from PBMCs. Source of these receptors: a human donor in good health.

Concerning this clonotype itself: At one of its ends the junction is not consistent with the germline gene, which may arise from a read error. The rearrangement links TRBV13 to TRBJ2-7, with TRBD2 identical over 10 bases. This CDR3 region has 15 residues. The germline gives CDR1 PRHDT, CDR2 FYEKMQ (reference sequence). Written as DNA, the CDR3 is TGTGCCAGCAGCCAAGGGCTAGCGGGGGCCGCTTCCCGAGCCTTC. Protein product: CASSQGLAGAASRAF.

V usage is TRBV5-6 and J usage is TRBJ1-5; D may be TRBD1 (5 bases). The CDR3 consists of 14 residues. Germline CDR1 SGHDT, CDR2 YYEEEE. The V and J ends lost 1 base and 5 bases respectively, with 10 bases between them. CDR3 in amino acids: CASSLRQGHQPQHF. The CDR3 nucleotides are TGTGCCAGCAGCTTGAGGCAGGGTCATCAGCCCCAGCATTTT.

The V and J genes are TRBV19 and TRBJ1-2, with D tentatively TRBD1 (6 bases). There are 14 residues in the CDR3. Trimming removed 7 bases at V and 2 bases at J, with 14 bases between. Germline assignment: CDR1 LNHDA and CDR2 SQIVND (reference sequence). The CDR3, as DNA: TGTGCCAGTAAGGAGGAGGACAGAAACTATGGCTACACCTTC. It encodes CASKEEDRNYGYTF.

The chain carries TRBV7-9 and TRBJ2-4; D is undetermined. This CDR3 contains 16 residues. V shed 1 base and J shed 0 bases, with 10 bases lying between them. Germline CDR1 reads SEHNR; CDR2 reads FQNEAQ (reference sequence). CDR3 loop: CASSLVGWGAKNIQYF. The DNA of the CDR3 is TGTGCCAGCAGCTTAGTGGGCTGGGGAGCCAAAAACATTCAGTACTTC.

This rearrangement joins TRBV5-1 to TRBJ2-1; TRBD2 is a possible D gene (5 bases). Trimming left V 0 bases short and J 2 bases short, with 12 bases between. The CDR3 contains 16 residues. CDR1 is SGHRS, CDR2 YFSETQ, per germline. In nucleotides, the CDR3 is TGCGCCAGCAGCTTGGCCGAGACACTAGCCTACAATGAGCAGTTCTTC. Translating gives CASSLAETLAYNEQFF.

This chain links TRBV27 with TRBJ1-2; 7 bases fit TRBD1. Looked up from germline, CDR1 is MNHEY and CDR2 is SMNVEV (reference sequence). This CDR3 has 14 amino acids. V was clipped by 8 bases and J by 1 base; unmatched bases: 7. The CDR3 loop is CASGRTGINYGYTF. The CDR3 nucleotides read TGTGCCAGCGGCCGGACAGGCATTAACTATGGCTACACCTTC.

The rearrangement uses TRBV25-1 and TRBJ2-7; no reliable D call. The CDR3 covers 13 residues. Trimming took off 4 bases at V and 5 bases at J, with 12 bases between the two ends. Per the germline V gene, CDR1 is MGHDK and CDR2 is SYGVNS. For the CDR3, the DNA is TGTGCCAGCAGTGGCTTGGGCCTCCACGAGCAGTACTTC. This codes for CASSGLGLHEQYF.

The genes are TRBV28 and TRBJ1-4; D uncertain. Germline CDR1 and CDR2: MDHEN and SYDVKM. Trimming took off 6 bases at V and 5 bases at J, with 19 bases between the two ends. The CDR3 is made up of 16 amino acids. Here the CDR3 DNA reads TGTGCCAGCAGAGGCCGAGTTTCCAAGGGCAATGAAAAACTGTTTTTT. It yields the protein CASRGRVSKGNEKLFF.

V usage is TRBV7-9 and J usage is TRBJ2-1; 8 nucleotides line up with TRBD1. With V trimmed by 4 bases and J by 4 bases, 15 bases remained unmatched. Germline V lookup: CDR1 SEHNR, CDR2 FQNEAQ (reference sequence). This CDR3 has 18 residues. CDR3 in DNA: TGTGCCAGCAGCTCCGGCGGTGGACAGGGTTTTAGGTACAATGAGCAGTTCTTC. Its protein is CASSSGGGQGFRYNEQFF.

The gene calls are TRBV5-1 and TRBJ1-5; D gene unclear. Trimming took 2 bases from V and 7 from J, leaving 10 bases between them. CDR1 is SGHRS and CDR2 is YFSETQ in the germline V gene. The CDR3 is made up of 13 amino acids. The CDR3 loop reads CASSFDPDQPQHF. The CDR3, as DNA: TGCGCCAGCAGCTTCGACCCGGACCAGCCCCAGCATTTT.

The gene calls are TRBV5-6 and TRBJ2-3; tentative D call: TRBD2 (5 bases). Germline lookup yields CDR1 SGHDT and CDR2 YYEEEE. V was trimmed by 0 bases and J by 4 bases, leaving 12 bases between them. The CDR3 contains 15 residues. This CDR3 is CASSLALGSSDTQYF. The CDR3 nucleotides are TGTGCCAGCAGCTTGGCTCTGGGGAGCTCAGATACGCAGTATTTT.

V gene TRBV6-1 combines with J gene TRBJ2-6, with 7 bases lining up with TRBD2. V trimming: 6 bases; J trimming: 0 bases; junction bases outside the gene matches: 14. The germline CDR1 and CDR2 sequences are MNHNS and SASEGT. The CDR3 runs 19 residues. The CDR3 loop reads CASSQGEGVLSSGANVLTF. The CDR3 DNA reads TGTGCCAGCAGCCAAGGGGAGGGTGTTCTTAGCTCTGGGGCCAACGTCCTGACTTTC.

The rearrangement joins TRBV15 to TRBJ2-3; TRBD1 agrees at 7 bases. This CDR3 comprises 15 residues. With V trimmed by 0 bases and J by 1 base, 1 base remained unmatched. Looked up from germline, CDR1 is LNHNV and CDR2 is YYDKDF (reference sequence). DNA for the CDR3: TGTGCCACCAGCAGAGAAACAGGGGGCACAGATACGCAGTATTTT. Its protein is CATSRETGGTDTQYF.

The rearrangement uses TRBV5-4 and TRBJ2-5; 9 bases are shared with TRBD2. Germline lookup yields CDR1 SGHNT and CDR2 YYREEE (reference sequence). This CDR3 has 15 amino acids. V shed 0 bases, J shed 5 bases, and the junction held 5 bases outside the gene matches. The CDR3 DNA reads TGTGCCAGCAGCTTGGCCCTAGCGGGACCGGAGACCCAGTACTTC. Translated: CASSLALAGPETQYF.

This chain links TRBV2 with TRBJ1-1; D uncertain. V dropped 7 bases and J dropped 0 bases, with 12 bases sitting between them. The germline V gene encodes CDR1 SNHLY and CDR2 FYNNEI. This CDR3 comprises 14 residues. This CDR3 reads CASTDLGMNTEAFF. The DNA for the CDR3 is TGTGCCAGCACCGACCTAGGGATGAACACTGAAGCTTTCTTT.